Described below is a single TCR beta chain sequence and its context. The antigen is unknown. This record belongs to a study of cytotoxic CD8 clonotypes in ibrutinib-treated CLL. Study-wide context: Response was recorded as partial in approximately 25 patients and complete in 2; at median approximately 65 months, 14 remained remitted and about twelve had progressed. Among the samples, the mean was about 260,000 productive templates and some 94,000 productive rearrangements. Study-wide results and limits: Pretreatment clonality was elevated relative to age-matched healthy donors and paralleled circulating CD8+ T-cell counts.

Germline CDR1 and CDR2: MNHEY and SVGAGI. The CDR3 is 13 amino acids. V lost 5 bases and J lost 4, with 8 bases in between. Measured with immunoSEQ multiplex PCR; TCRdb has only the in-frame clones, and not every one. Of 60,000 or so clones detected, roughly 50% appear once; the ten largest clones hold roughly 15%. This TCR derives from a human donor with chronic lymphocytic leukemia. V and J are TRBV6-5 and TRBJ2-2; no clear D. This material consisted of PBMCs, taken after 12 months of ibrutinib treatment. CDR3 coding DNA: TGTGCCAGCAGTCGAACGGCCACCGGGGAGCTGTTTTTT. Amino acid sequence: CASSRTATGELFF.